This T cell receptor (beta chain) was profiled in a study of OX40 agonist ivuxolimab in advanced cancers. The V end was cut by 4 bases, the J end by 2 bases, with 16 bases between. This CDR3 region has 16 residues. Germline lookup yields CDR1 LNHDA and CDR2 SQIVND (reference sequence). Assay: immunoSEQ multiplex PCR; the TCRdb copy retains only in-frame clones and omits some. Of tens of thousands of clones in the sample, more than 70% were seen once. General observations from the study: At 0.1 to 3.0 mg/kg, clonal expansion of CD4+ and CD8+ blood T cells had occurred by week 6. Normalized T-cell clonal expansion was also low in some nonresponders.

Of note for this clone: Its antigen remains unknown.

This clonotype originated in an adult with an advanced solid tumor such as melanoma, head and neck, liver or kidney cancer. Material: CD4+ or CD8+ T cells sorted from blood, obtained in a trial of the OX40 agonist ivuxolimab. V and J are TRBV19 and TRBJ2-3; D is possibly TRBD1 (5 bases). The CDR3 sequence is CASSRPTGNPTDTQYF. CDR3 nucleotide sequence: TGTGCCAGTAGTAGACCAACAGGAAACCCCACAGATACGCAGTATTTT.